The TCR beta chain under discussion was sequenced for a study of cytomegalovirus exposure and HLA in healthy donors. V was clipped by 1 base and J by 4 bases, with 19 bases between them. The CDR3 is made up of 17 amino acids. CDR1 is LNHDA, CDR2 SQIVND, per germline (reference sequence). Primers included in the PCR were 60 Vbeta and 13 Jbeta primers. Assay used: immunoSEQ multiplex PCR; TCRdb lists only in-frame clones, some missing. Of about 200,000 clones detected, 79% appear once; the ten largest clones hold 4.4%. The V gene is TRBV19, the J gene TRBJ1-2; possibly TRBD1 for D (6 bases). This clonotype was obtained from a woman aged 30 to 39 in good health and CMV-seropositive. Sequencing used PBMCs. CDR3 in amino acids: CASSIARRGSFSYGYTF. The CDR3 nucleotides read TGTGCCAGTAGTATAGCCCGCAGGGGAAGCTTCTCCTATGGCTACACCTTC.